The clone carrying this T cell receptor beta chain was seen repeatedly, ten times or more. With V trimmed by 6 bases and J by 1 base, 3 bases remained unmatched. Germline CDR1 MNHEY, CDR2 SVGAGI. The CDR3 loop spans 13 amino acids. The data were obtained in a study of neurological immune-mediated disorders. 2 million unsorted PBMCs were stored in RNAlater at -80 °C before RNA extraction. TCRdb independently ran MiXCR on the 5' RACE reads; one entry per CDR3 protein. The table includes roughly 75,000 distinct CDR3 sequences, just over 2.5% detected once. The TCR comes from a woman in her 30s with multiple sclerosis. The rearrangement joins TRBV6-5 to TRBJ2-7, with 7 bases that match TRBD1. Sequencing input: PBMCs. CDR3 amino acids: CASRWTGSYEQYF. The CDR3 DNA reads TGTGCCAGCAGATGGACAGGTTCCTACGAGCAGTACTTC.